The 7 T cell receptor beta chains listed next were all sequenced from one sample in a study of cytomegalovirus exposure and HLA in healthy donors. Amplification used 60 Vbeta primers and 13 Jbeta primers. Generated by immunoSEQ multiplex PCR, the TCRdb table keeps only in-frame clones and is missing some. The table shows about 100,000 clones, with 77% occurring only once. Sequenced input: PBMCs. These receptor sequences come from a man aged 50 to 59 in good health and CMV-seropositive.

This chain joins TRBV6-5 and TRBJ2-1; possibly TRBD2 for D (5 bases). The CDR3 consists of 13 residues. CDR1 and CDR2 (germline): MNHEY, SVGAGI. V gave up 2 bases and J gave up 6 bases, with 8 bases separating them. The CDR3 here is CASSYPGTNEQFF. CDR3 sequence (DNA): TGTGCCAGCAGTTACCCGGGAACCAATGAGCAGTTCTTC.

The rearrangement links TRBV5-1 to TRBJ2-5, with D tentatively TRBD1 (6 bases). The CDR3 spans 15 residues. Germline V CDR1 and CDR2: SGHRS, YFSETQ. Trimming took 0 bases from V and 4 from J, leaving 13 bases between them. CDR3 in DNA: TGCGCCAGCAGCTTGGACAGGGCTAAGACAGAGACCCAGTACTTC. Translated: CASSLDRAKTETQYF.

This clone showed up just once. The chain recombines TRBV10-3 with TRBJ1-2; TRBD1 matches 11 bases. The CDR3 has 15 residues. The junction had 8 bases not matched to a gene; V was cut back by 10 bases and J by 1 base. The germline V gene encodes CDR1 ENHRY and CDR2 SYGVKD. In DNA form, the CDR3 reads TGTGCCACGGGGACAGGGGGTATGAGTAACTATGGCTACACCTTC. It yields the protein CATGTGGMSNYGYTF.

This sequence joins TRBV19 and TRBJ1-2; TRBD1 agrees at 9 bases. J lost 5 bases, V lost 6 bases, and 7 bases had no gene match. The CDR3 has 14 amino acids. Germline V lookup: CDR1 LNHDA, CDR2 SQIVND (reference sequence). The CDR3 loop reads CASRSGQGKYGYTF. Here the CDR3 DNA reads TGTGCCAGTAGGTCCGGACAGGGGAAATATGGCTACACCTTC.

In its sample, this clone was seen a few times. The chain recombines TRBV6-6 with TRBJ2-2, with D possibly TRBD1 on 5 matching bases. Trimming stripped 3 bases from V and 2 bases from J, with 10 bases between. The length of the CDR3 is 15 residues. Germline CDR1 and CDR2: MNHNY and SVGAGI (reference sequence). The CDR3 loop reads CASSYGQGNTGELFF. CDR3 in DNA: TGTGCCAGCAGTTATGGGCAGGGCAACACCGGGGAGCTGTTTTTT.

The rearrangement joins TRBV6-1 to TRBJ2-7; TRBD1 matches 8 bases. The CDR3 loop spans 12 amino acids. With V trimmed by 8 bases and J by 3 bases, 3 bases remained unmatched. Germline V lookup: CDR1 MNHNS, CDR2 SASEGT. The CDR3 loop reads CASQGQGYEQYF. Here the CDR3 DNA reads TGTGCCAGCCAAGGACAGGGCTACGAGCAGTACTTC.

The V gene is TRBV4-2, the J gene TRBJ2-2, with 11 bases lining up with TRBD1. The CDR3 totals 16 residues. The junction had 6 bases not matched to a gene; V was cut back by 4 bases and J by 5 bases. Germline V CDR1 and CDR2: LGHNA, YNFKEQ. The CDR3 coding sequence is TGTGCCAGCAGCCCCGGACAGGGGGCTTGGACCGGGGAGCTGTTTTTT. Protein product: CASSPGQGAWTGELFF.